These 5 T cell receptor beta chains came from one sample sequenced in a study of blood T cells in healthy people across ages. Sample-barcoded 5' priming and a J-beta primer mix drove a second PCR of about 6 to 12 cycles. TCRdb called the 5' RACE reads again in MiXCR, with one record for every CDR3 protein. The repertoire consists of hundreds of thousands of distinct CDR3 sequences, with 40% to 65% occurring once and the leading ten covering about 13%. Sequencing input: blood. These receptor sequences come from a woman of 80 years or more in good health.

V usage is TRBV2 and J usage is TRBJ2-7; possible D gene TRBD2, 6 bases. Germline-derived CDR1 and CDR2 are SNHLY and FYNNEI. The ends were cut back, 6 bases at V and 7 bases at J, with 13 bases in the middle. This CDR3 is 12 amino acids long. CDR3 nucleotides: TGTGCCAGCAGGAGACTAGAAAATGAGCAGTACTTC. The encoded protein is CASRRLENEQYF.

Details on this clonotype: This may be a read error: a much more frequent sequence differs by one nucleotide. This chain links TRBV27 with TRBJ2-1; the match to TRBD1 covers 8 bases. Germline CDR1 reads MNHEY; CDR2 reads SMNVEV (reference sequence). V shed 6 bases and J 10 bases; nucleotides not matched to a gene: 17. The CDR3 is made up of 16 amino acids. Here the CDR3 reads CASSLPRGQGVYEQFF. CDR3 coding DNA: TGTGCCAGCAGCCTCCCCCGCGGACAGGGTGTCTACGAGCAGTTCTTC.

This clonotype was counted a few times. Since a much larger clone is just one base distant, this may be a read error. The genes are TRBV4-1 and TRBJ1-5; 10 nucleotides match TRBD1. CDR3 size: 19 residues. In germline, CDR1 is MGHRA, CDR2 YSYEKL. After removal of 0 bases from V and 5 bases from J, the junction contained 13 bases not matched to a gene. CDR3 coding DNA: TGCGCCAGCAGCCAAGATCTTGGGACAGGGGTCTCTTCTTATCAGCCCCAGCATTTT. Encoded protein: CASSQDLGTGVSSYQPQHF.

The chain joins TRBV27 to TRBJ1-5, with no clear D. The germline gives CDR1 MNHEY, CDR2 SMNVEV (reference sequence). This CDR3 region has 15 residues. V lost 6 bases and J lost 7, with 19 bases in between. CDR3 sequence (DNA): TGTGCCAGCAGAGCCGGGCCACAGAATGGGCAGCCCCAGCATTTT. Protein product: CASRAGPQNGQPQHF.

The table lists this clonotype with a few counts. The chain is built from TRBV28 and TRBJ2-1; D assignment may be TRBD1 or TRBD2 (5 bases each). Germline V lookup: CDR1 MDHEN, CDR2 SYDVKM. This CDR3 has 21 residues. The V gene lost 3 bases and the J gene lost 6 bases, with 33 bases spanning the gap. The CDR3 spells CASSFSYWTPGAEGLSNEQFF. The CDR3 region has the DNA TGTGCCAGCAGTTTCAGCTATTGGACCCCTGGTGCTGAGGGGTTGTCCAATGAGCAGTTCTTC.